This TCR beta chain was sequenced in a study of T cell repertoires in cytomegalovirus infection. Study as a whole: Matching HLA type, along with CMV infection, was indicated by public TCR beta signatures. Study-wide results and caveats: Carriers of CMV and the relevant HLA type were discriminated by public TCR beta frequency. Clonotype analysis showed dominance of the ex vivo response by HLA-C-restricted CMV-specific TCR beta clonotypes.

Trimming at V came to 4 bases and at J to 4 bases, leaving 6 bases not matched to a gene. Germline loops: CDR1 MGHRA, CDR2 YSYEKL. CDR3 length: 15 amino acids. Each CDR3 protein is one row after TCRdb ran MiXCR on the reads. The sample yields 400,000 or so distinct CDR3 sequences, approximately 30% seen once. As regards this clonotype: Antigen: not known.

The receptor comes from a human donor in good health (CMV status not recorded). Some clones in this sample may be carry-over from other donors' samples. Sequencing was performed on PBMCs. The V gene is TRBV4-1, the J gene TRBJ1-4; 7 bases agree with TRBD1. This CDR3 is CASSRRTGVNEKLFF. For the CDR3, the DNA is TGCGCCAGCAGCCGACGAACAGGGGTTAATGAAAAACTGTTTTTT.